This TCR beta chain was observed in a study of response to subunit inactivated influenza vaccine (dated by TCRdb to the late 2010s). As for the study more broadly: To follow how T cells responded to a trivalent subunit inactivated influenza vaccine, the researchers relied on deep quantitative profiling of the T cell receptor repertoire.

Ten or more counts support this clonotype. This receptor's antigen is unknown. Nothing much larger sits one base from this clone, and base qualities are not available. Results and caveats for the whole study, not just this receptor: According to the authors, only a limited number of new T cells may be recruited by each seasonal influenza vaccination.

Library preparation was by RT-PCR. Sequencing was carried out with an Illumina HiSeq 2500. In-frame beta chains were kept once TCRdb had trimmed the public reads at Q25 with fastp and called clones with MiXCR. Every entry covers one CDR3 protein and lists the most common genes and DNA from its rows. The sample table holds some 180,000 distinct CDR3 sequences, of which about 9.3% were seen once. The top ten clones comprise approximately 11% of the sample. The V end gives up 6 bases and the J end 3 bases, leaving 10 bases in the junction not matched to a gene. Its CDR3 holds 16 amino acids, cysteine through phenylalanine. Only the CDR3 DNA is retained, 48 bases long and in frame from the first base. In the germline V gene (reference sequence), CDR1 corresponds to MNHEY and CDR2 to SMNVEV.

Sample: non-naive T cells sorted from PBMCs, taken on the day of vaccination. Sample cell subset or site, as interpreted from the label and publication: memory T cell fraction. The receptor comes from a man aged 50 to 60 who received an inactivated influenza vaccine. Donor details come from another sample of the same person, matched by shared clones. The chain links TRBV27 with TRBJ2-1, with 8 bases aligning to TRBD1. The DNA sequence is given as TGTGCCAGCAGCTTTAAGGGGGGACAGGTCTACAATGAGCAGTTCTTC. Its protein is CASSFKGGQVYNEQFF.